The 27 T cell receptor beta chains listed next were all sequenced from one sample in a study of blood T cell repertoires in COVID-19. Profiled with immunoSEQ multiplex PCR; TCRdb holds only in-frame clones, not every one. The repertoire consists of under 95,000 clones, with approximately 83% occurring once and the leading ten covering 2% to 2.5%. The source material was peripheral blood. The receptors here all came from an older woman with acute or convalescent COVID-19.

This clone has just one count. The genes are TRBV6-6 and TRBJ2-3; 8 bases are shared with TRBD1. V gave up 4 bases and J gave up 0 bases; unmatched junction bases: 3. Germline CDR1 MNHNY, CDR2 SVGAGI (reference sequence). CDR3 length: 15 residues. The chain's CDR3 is CASSLTGASTDTQYF. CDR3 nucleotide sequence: TGTGCCAGCAGTTTGACAGGGGCGAGCACAGATACGCAGTATTTT.

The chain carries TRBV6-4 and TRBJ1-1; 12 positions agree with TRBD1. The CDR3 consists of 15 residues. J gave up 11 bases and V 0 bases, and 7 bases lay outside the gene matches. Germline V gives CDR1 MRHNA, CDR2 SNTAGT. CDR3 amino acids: CASSDSGTGGGDAFF. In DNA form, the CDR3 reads TGTGCCAGCAGTGACTCCGGGACAGGGGGCGGTGACGCTTTCTTT.

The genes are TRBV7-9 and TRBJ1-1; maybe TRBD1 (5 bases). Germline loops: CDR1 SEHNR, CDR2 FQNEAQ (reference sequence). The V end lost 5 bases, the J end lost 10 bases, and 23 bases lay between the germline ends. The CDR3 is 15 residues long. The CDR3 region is CASSELDSQAVVAFF. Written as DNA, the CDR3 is TGTGCCAGCAGCGAACTTGACAGTCAAGCCGTGGTAGCTTTCTTT.

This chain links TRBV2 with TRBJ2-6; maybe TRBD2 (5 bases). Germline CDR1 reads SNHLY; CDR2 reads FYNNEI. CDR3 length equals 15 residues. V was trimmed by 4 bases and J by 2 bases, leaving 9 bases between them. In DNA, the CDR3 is TGTGCCAGCAGTGTGCGGGCCCCTGGGGCCAACGTCCTGACTTTC. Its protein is CASSVRAPGANVLTF.

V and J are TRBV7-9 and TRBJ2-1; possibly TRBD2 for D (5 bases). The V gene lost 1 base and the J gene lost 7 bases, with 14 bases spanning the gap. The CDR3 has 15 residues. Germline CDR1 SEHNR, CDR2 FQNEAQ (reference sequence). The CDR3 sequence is CASSLGEHTGNEQFF. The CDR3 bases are TGTGCCAGCAGCTTAGGGGAACATACGGGGAATGAGCAGTTCTTC.

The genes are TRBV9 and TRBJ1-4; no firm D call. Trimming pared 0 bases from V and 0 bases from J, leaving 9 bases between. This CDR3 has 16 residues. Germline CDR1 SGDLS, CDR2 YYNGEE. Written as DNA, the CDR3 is TGTGCCAGCAGCGTAGCTCCCACAGCAACTAATGAAAAACTGTTTTTT. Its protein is CASSVAPTATNEKLFF.

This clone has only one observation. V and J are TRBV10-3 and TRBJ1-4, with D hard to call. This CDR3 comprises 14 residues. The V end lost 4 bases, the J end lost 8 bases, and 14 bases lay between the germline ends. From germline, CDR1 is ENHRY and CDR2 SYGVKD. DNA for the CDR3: TGTGCCATCAGTGCTCGGGGATCTGAGGAAAAACTGTTTTTT. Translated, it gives CAISARGSEEKLFF.

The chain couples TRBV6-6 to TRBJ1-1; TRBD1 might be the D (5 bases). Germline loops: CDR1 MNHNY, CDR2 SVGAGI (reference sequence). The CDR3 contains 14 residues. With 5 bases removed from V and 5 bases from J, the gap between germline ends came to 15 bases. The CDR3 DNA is TGTGCCAGCAGTGCCACCGGGGGGAGGACTGAAGCTTTCTTT. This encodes CASSATGGRTEAFF.

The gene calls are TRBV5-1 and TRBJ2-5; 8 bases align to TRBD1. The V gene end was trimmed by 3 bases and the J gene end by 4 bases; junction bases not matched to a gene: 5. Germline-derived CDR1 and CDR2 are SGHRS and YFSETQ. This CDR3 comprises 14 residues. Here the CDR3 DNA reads TGCGCCAGCAGCTCCGGGACAGGAGGAGAGACCCAGTACTTC. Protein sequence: CASSSGTGGETQYF.

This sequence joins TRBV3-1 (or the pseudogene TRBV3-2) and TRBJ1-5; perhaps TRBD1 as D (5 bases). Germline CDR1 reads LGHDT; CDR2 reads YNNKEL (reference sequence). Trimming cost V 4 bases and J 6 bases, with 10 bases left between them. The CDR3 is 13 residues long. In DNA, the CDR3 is TGTGCCAGCAGCCGACAGCCCAGTCAGCCCCAGCATTTT. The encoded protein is CASSRQPSQPQHF.

CDR3 residues: CASREMNTEAFF. The CDR3 bases are TGTGCCAGCAGGGAGATGAACACTGAAGCTTTCTTT. The V and J genes are TRBV6-5 and TRBJ1-1; D call uncertain. CDR3 length equals 12 residues. V was trimmed by 6 bases and J by 0 bases, leaving 5 bases between them. Per germline, CDR1 MNHEY and CDR2 SVGAGI.

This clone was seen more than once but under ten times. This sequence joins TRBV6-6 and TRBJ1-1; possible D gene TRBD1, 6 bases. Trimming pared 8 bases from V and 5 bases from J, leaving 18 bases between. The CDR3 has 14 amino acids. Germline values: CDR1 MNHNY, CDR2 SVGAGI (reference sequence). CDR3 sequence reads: CASGPTGWRTEAFF. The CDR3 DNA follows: TGTGCCAGCGGACCTACAGGGTGGCGGACTGAAGCTTTCTTT.

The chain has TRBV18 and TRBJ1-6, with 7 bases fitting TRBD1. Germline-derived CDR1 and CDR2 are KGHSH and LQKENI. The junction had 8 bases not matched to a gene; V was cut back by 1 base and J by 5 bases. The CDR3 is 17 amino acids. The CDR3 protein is CASSPRTGFENNSPLHF. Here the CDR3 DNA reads TGTGCCAGCTCACCACGGACAGGCTTTGAAAATAATTCACCCCTCCACTTT.

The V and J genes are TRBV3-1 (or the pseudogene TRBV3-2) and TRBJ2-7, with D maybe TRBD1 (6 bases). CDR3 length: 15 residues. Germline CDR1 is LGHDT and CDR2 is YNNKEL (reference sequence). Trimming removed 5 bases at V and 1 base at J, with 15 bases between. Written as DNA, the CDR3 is TGTGCCAGCAGCTTCGCTTTTACAGGGTCCTACGAGCAGTACTTC. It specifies CASSFAFTGSYEQYF.

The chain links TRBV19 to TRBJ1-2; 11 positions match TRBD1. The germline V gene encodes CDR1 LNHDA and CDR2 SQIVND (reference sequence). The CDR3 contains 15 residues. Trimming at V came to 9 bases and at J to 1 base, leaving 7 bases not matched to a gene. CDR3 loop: CASNPGQGVNYGYTF. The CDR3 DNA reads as TGTGCCAGCAATCCGGGACAGGGGGTTAACTATGGCTACACCTTC.

This chain's CDR3 is CASSAYSSFNQPQHF. CDR3 nucleotide sequence: TGTGCCAGCAGCGCATACAGTTCTTTCAATCAGCCCCAGCATTTT. The chain carries TRBV7-8 and TRBJ1-5; D unclear. The germline gives CDR1 SGHVS, CDR2 FQNEAQ. The CDR3 runs to 15 residues. V was shortened by 5 bases and J by 3 bases, with 14 bases between the two germline ends.

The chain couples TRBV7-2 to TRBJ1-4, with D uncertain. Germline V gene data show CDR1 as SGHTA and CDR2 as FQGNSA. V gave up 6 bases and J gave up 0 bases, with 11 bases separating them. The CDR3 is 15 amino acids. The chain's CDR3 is CASSSSYATNEKLFF. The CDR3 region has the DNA TGTGCCAGCAGTTCATCCTACGCAACTAATGAAAAACTGTTTTTT.

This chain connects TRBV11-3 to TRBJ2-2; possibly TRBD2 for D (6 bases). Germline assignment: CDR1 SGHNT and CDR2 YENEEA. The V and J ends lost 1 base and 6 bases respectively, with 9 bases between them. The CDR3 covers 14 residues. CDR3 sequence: CASSLVGGAGELFF. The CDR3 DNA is TGTGCCAGCAGCTTAGTGGGGGGAGCCGGGGAGCTGTTTTTT.

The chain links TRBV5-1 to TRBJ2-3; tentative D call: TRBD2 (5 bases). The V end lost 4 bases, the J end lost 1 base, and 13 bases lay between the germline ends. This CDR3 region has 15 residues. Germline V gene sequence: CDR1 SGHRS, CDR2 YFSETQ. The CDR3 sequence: CASSDPSIGTDTQYF. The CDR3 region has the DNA TGCGCCAGCAGCGACCCTAGCATCGGCACAGATACGCAGTATTTT.

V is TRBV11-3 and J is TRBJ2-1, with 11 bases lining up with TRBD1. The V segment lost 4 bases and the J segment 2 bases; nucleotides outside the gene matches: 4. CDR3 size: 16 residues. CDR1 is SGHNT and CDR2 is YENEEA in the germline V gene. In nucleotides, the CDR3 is TGTGCCAGCAGCTGGGGGACAGGGGGACCCTACAATGAGCAGTTCTTC. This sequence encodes CASSWGTGGPYNEQFF.

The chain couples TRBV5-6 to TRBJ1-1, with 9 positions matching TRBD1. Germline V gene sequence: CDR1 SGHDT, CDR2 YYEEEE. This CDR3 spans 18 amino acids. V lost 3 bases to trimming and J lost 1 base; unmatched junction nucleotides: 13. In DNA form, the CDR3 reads TGTGCCAGCAGCTCCCGGGACAGGGCGCAAAAGTCGAACACTGAAGCTTTCTTT. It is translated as CASSSRDRAQKSNTEAFF.

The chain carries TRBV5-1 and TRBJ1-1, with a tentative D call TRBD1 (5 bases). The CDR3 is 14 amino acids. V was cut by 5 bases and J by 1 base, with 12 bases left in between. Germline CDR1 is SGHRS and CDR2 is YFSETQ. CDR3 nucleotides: TGCGCCAGCAGTGGGGCAGACTGGAACACTGAAGCTTTCTTT. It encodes CASSGADWNTEAFF.

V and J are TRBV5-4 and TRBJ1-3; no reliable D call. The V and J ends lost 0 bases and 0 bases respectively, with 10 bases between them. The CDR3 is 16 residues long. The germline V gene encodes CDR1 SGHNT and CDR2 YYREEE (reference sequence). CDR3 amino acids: CASSLGAGTSGNTIYF. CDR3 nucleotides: TGTGCCAGCAGCTTGGGGGCGGGTACCTCTGGAAACACCATATATTTT.

The CDR3 nucleotides are TGCGCCAGCAGCTCTAACAATGAGCAGTTCTTC. Residues: CASSSNNEQFF. The rearrangement uses TRBV5-1 and TRBJ2-1; no clear D. Germline-derived CDR1 and CDR2 are SGHRS and YFSETQ. The CDR3 contains 11 residues. V gave up 3 bases and J gave up 5 bases, with 3 bases separating them.

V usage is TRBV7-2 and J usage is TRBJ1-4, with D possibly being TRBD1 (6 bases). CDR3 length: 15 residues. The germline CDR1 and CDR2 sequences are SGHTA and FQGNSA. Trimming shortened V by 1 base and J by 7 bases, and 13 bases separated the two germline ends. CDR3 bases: TGTGCCAGCAGCTTAGTCGGGGGGGCCAGTGAAAAACTGTTTTTT. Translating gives CASSLVGGASEKLFF. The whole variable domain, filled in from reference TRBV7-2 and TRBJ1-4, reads GAGVSQSPSNKVTEKGKDVELRCDPISGHTALYWYRQSLGQGLEFLIYFQGNSAPDKSGLPSDRFSAERTGGSVSTLTIQRTQQEDSAVYLCASSLVGGASEKLFFGSGTQLSVL.

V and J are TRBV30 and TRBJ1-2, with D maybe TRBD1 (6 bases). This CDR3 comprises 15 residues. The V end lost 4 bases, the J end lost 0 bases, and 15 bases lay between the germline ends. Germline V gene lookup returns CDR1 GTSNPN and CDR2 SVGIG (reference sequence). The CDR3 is CAWKAWDTTNYGYTF. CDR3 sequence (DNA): TGTGCCTGGAAAGCCTGGGACACTACTAACTATGGCTACACCTTC.

CDR3 nucleotides: TGCGCCAGCAGTGGAGGCTCCAGAATGTCCTACAATGAGCAGTTCTTC. It translates to CASSGGSRMSYNEQFF. J is TRBJ2-1 and V is TRBV10-1; D remains ambiguous. The V and J ends lost 4 bases and 1 base respectively, with 14 bases between them. The CDR3 totals 16 residues. Germline V gene sequence: CDR1 WNHNN, CDR2 SYGVQD (reference sequence).